This T cell receptor beta chain was sequenced in a study of control samples from healthy donors and cancer patients. In this sample, this clone turned up once. Per germline, CDR1 SGDLS and CDR2 YYNGEE. Trimming left V 5 bases short and J 5 bases short, with 22 bases between. This CDR3 comprises 16 residues. Profiled with immunoSEQ multiplex PCR; TCRdb holds only in-frame clones, not every one. The sample carries about 98,000 clones, over 60% recorded once. The sequenced sample was blood. The rearrangement links TRBV9 to TRBJ1-2, with D possibly matching TRBD1 (6 bases). This clonotype was sampled from a young woman in good health. CDR3 nucleotide sequence: TGTGCCAGCAGTGGAGGCCCTATCGACAGGCGTTATGGCTACACCTTC. Its translation: CASSGGPIDRRYGYTF. Full variable domain (remainder filled in from reference TRBV9 and TRBJ1-2): DSGVTQTPKHLITATGQRVTLRCSPRSGDLSVYWYQQSLDQGLQFLIQYYNGEERAKGNILERFSAQQFPDLHSELNLSSLELGDSALYFCASSGGPIDRRYGYTFGSGTRLTVV.